The following is a T cell receptor (beta chain) sequence with its context. What it recognizes is unknown. Germline V gives CDR1 MRHNA, CDR2 SNTAGT. The CDR3 length is 15 residues. The V end was cut by 3 bases, the J end by 7 bases, with 16 bases between. This entry is derived from a study of shared clonotypes between healthy human individuals. The assay was immunoSEQ multiplex PCR, and TCRdb's table has in-frame clones only and misses some. The sample consists of approximately 2,300,000 clones, about nine tenths of them appearing once. Study observations and caveats: Larger estimated richness was generally recorded for naive subsets relative to memory subsets. An expected dependence of interdonor clonotype sharing on sequencing depth was noted. Despite large depth, sorted-subset datasets appeared incompletely sequenced. Non-shared clonotypes had lower generation probabilities than those shared by all four donors.

The TCR originated in a man aged 18 to 29 in good health. Some clones in this sample may be carry-over from other donors' samples. The chain uses TRBV6-4 and TRBJ2-1; the D gene could be TRBD1 or TRBD2 (6 bases each). Sequencing was carried out using naive CD4+ T cells from PBMCs. Subset indicated: CD45RA+ positively selected. The CDR3 DNA reads as TGTGCCAGCAGTGATACGGGGGCCTATGTGAATGAGCAGTTCTTC. Translating gives CASSDTGAYVNEQFF.